Listed below are T cell receptor beta chains from one sample, sequenced in a study of blood T cell repertoires in COVID-19. Sequenced by immunoSEQ multiplex PCR; TCRdb stores in-frame clones only, minus some. The data contain 200,000 to 250,000 clones, 70% to 85% of them singletons. Sequencing input: peripheral blood. The receptor source for this set is a man aged 50 to 59 with active or convalescent COVID-19. Both conserved end residues are part of each CDR3. D genes are given only for firm matches. Only part of the rows carry a size: once, few, many, or a class if the clone is expanded.

j_call,d_call,v_call,clone_size,cdr3_length,cdr3_aa,cdr3_nt
TRBJ2-5,TRBD2,TRBV15,-,14,CATSIGTAGGTQYF,TGTGCCACCAGCATCGGGACTGCGGGAGGGACCCAGTACTTC
TRBJ1-3,-,TRBV20-1,-,14,CSASSRTNPNTIYF,TGCAGTGCTAGTTCCCGGACAAACCCAAACACCATATATTTT
TRBJ2-7,-,TRBV4-1,-,14,CASSQWLLSYEQYF,TGCGCCAGCAGCCAATGGCTTCTCTCCTACGAGCAGTACTTC
TRBJ2-7,TRBD2,TRBV5-6,-,17,CASSPPLTSGVSYEQYF,TGTGCCAGCAGCCCACCCCTGACTAGCGGGGTCTCCTACGAGCAGTACTTC
TRBJ1-1,-,TRBV27,-,15,CASSLSGGANTEAFF,TGTGCCAGCAGTTTATCTGGGGGGGCGAACACTGAAGCTTTCTTT
TRBJ2-5,-,TRBV3-1/TRBV3-2,-,15,CASSQDWGGRETQYF,TGTGCCAGCAGCCAAGATTGGGGAGGAAGAGAGACCCAGTACTTC
TRBJ2-3,TRBD2,TRBV4-3,once,16,CASTTSLTGGADTQYF,TGCGCCAGCACGACTAGCTTGACCGGGGGGGCAGATACGCAGTATTTT
TRBJ1-3,-,TRBV5-1,-,17,CASSLVGGGVSGNTIYF,TGCGCCAGCAGCTTGGTGGGGGGAGGCGTCTCTGGAAACACCATATATTTT
TRBJ1-5,TRBD1,TRBV27,-,14,CASSPRQGHQPQHF,TGTGCCAGCAGTCCCCGACAGGGACATCAGCCCCAGCATTTT
TRBJ1-1,-,TRBV3-1/TRBV3-2,once,13,CASSPQGNTEAFF,TGTGCCAGCAGTCCACAGGGGAACACTGAAGCTTTCTTT
TRBJ1-1,TRBD1,TRBV25-1,-,15,CASSEVGQGVVHAFF,TGTGCCAGCAGTGAGGTGGGACAGGGGGTCGTTCACGCTTTCTTT
TRBJ1-1,TRBD1,TRBV7-9,-,17,CASSADRGNRGGTEAFF,TGTGCCAGCAGCGCGGACAGGGGGAACAGAGGCGGCACTGAAGCTTTCTTT
TRBJ1-4,TRBD1,TRBV28,-,15,CASSLFYRGDEKLFF,TGTGCCAGCAGTTTATTTTACAGGGGGGATGAAAAACTGTTTTTT
TRBJ2-3,TRBD1,TRBV6-6,-,15,CASSFGQGKTDTQYF,TGTGCCAGCAGTTTTGGACAGGGGAAAACAGATACGCAGTATTTT
TRBJ1-5,-,TRBV28,-,14,CASSPQGIGQPQHF,TGTGCCAGCAGTCCACAGGGAATCGGTCAGCCCCAGCATTTT
TRBJ2-1,TRBD2,TRBV28,few,17,CASSFRPVGSGVNEQFF,TGTGCCAGCAGTTTCCGCCCGGTTGGTAGCGGGGTCAATGAGCAGTTCTTC
TRBJ2-7,TRBD2,TRBV19,-,13,CATGRGGDYEQYF,TGTGCCACTGGCCGGGGGGGAGACTACGAGCAGTACTTC
TRBJ1-5,-,TRBV4-1,-,16,CASSPGGTGEWEPQHF,TGCGCCAGCAGCCCCGGAGGGACGGGGGAGTGGGAGCCCCAGCATTTT
TRBJ1-5,-,TRBV2,-,14,CASSEGTDNQPQHF,TGTGCCAGCAGTGAAGGGACAGACAATCAGCCCCAGCATTTT
TRBJ2-2,TRBD2,TRBV10-3,-,12,CAIAGETGELFF,TGTGCCATAGCGGGAGAAACCGGGGAGCTGTTTTTT
TRBJ1-6,-,TRBV28,-,15,CASSGQGPYNSPLHF,TGTGCCAGCAGTGGGCAGGGGCCCTATAATTCACCCCTCCACTTT
TRBJ2-1,TRBD1,TRBV5-6,few,15,CASSLWDRALNEQFF,TGTGCCAGCAGCTTGTGGGACAGGGCATTGAATGAGCAGTTCTTC
TRBJ2-5,TRBD2,TRBV19,-,17,CASSPRGATSPKETQYF,TGTGCCAGTAGCCCAAGAGGGGCGACTAGCCCGAAGGAGACCCAGTACTTC
TRBJ1-1,-,TRBV11-1,-,14,CASSTTQGFTEAFF,TGTGCCAGCAGCACCACTCAGGGGTTCACTGAAGCTTTCTTT
TRBJ2-4,-,TRBV3-1/TRBV3-2,-,14,CASSQQGPQNIQYF,TGTGCCAGCAGCCAACAGGGGCCTCAAAACATTCAGTACTTC
TRBJ1-5,-,TRBV7-2,-,13,CASSSTPSGPQHF,TGTGCCAGCAGCTCTACCCCTAGCGGGCCCCAGCATTTT
TRBJ1-4,-,TRBV2,-,16,CASSRLGARSNEKLFF,TGTGCCAGCAGTCGCCTAGGGGCGCGATCTAATGAAAAACTGTTTTTT
TRBJ2-2,TRBD2,TRBV15,-,16,CATSAGPQGLGGELFF,TGTGCCACCAGTGCCGGGCCACAAGGACTAGGCGGGGAGCTGTTTTTT
TRBJ2-3,-,TRBV7-9,-,14,CASSSGQGRDTQYF,TGTGCCAGCAGCTCCGGGCAGGGGCGGGATACGCAGTATTTT
TRBJ1-6,TRBD1,TRBV6-5,-,14,CASTIRTGGSPLHF,TGTGCCAGCACTATTAGGACAGGGGGTTCACCCCTCCACTTT
TRBJ1-5,-,TRBV6-5,-,14,CASIHLGFDQPQHF,TGTGCCAGCATCCACCTCGGGTTTGATCAGCCCCAGCATTTT
TRBJ2-2,-,TRBV2,once,14,CASSGNRGTGELFF,TGTGCCAGCAGTGGTAATAGAGGCACCGGGGAGCTGTTTTTT
TRBJ2-1,-,TRBV28,-,15,CASSSPGPSYNEQFF,TGTGCCAGCAGTTCCCCAGGGCCTAGCTACAATGAGCAGTTCTTC
TRBJ1-6,-,TRBV10-3,-,14,CAIRGQFNNSPLHF,TGTGCCATCAGAGGACAGTTTAATAATTCACCCCTCCACTTT
TRBJ2-5,TRBD2,TRBV5-1,-,15,CASSFGGAIQETQYF,TGCGCCAGCAGCTTCGGGGGGGCCATACAAGAGACCCAGTACTTC
TRBJ1-5,-,TRBV6-5,-,13,CASTPGSNQPQHF,TGTGCCAGCACCCCTGGGAGTAATCAGCCCCAGCATTTT
TRBJ1-3,-,TRBV19,-,16,CASSMVAGRSGNTIYF,TGTGCCAGTAGTATGGTGGCAGGGCGCTCTGGAAACACCATATATTTT
TRBJ1-4,TRBD1,TRBV7-2,-,15,CASSLGDRVGEKLFF,TGTGCCAGCAGCTTAGGGGACAGGGTGGGTGAAAAACTGTTTTTT
TRBJ2-2,-,TRBV14,-,15,CASSQELGGVGELFF,TGTGCCAGCAGCCAAGAACTAGGCGGGGTCGGGGAGCTGTTTTTT
TRBJ2-6,-,TRBV13,-,17,CASRAWGGPPGANVLTF,TGTGCCAGCAGAGCTTGGGGGGGGCCGCCTGGGGCCAACGTCCTGACTTTC
TRBJ2-2,-,TRBV9,once,15,CASSVGGIDTGELFF,TGTGCCAGCAGCGTAGGAGGTATTGACACCGGGGAGCTGTTTTTT
TRBJ2-3,-,TRBV11-2,-,13,CASSSERADTQYF,TGTGCCAGCAGCTCCGAGCGGGCAGATACGCAGTATTTT
TRBJ2-7,-,TRBV27,-,16,CASSARLAPRLYEQYF,TGTGCCAGCAGTGCCCGGCTAGCGCCCAGACTCTACGAGCAGTACTTC
TRBJ2-1,TRBD1,TRBV7-2,-,15,CASSSPRDSHNEQFF,TGTGCCAGCTCGAGCCCCCGGGACAGCCACAATGAGCAGTTCTTC
TRBJ1-1,TRBD1,TRBV4-2,-,16,CASSQTHNRGPPEAFF,TGTGCCAGCAGCCAAACTCACAACAGGGGACCCCCGGAAGCTTTCTTT
TRBJ2-3,-,TRBV7-9,-,16,CASSLIGNRRGDTQYF,TGTGCCAGCAGCTTAATCGGGAACAGACGAGGAGATACGCAGTATTTT
TRBJ2-3,-,TRBV7-3,-,15,CASSLEGIGTDTQYF,TGTGCCAGCAGCTTAGAGGGAATTGGCACAGATACGCAGTATTTT
TRBJ2-7,TRBD1,TRBV2,-,16,CASSASSWDRDYEQYF,TGTGCCAGCAGTGCCTCATCGTGGGACAGGGACTACGAGCAGTACTTC
TRBJ2-1,-,TRBV28,-,14,CAARGGDYHNEQFF,TGTGCCGCCAGAGGGGGGGACTATCACAATGAGCAGTTCTTC
TRBJ1-5,-,TRBV7-8,few,16,CASSLGTGDGNQPQHF,TGTGCCAGCAGCTTAGGAACGGGGGATGGCAATCAGCCCCAGCATTTT
TRBJ2-1,-,TRBV7-3,-,13,CASSLAGVHEQFF,TGTGCCAGCAGCTTAGCAGGGGTGCATGAGCAGTTCTTC
TRBJ2-1,-,TRBV7-2,-,15,CASSPEGTVGNEQFF,TGTGCCAGCAGCCCGGAGGGGACTGTGGGGAATGAGCAGTTCTTC
TRBJ2-5,-,TRBV27,-,11,CASTGWETQYF,TGTGCCAGCACTGGCTGGGAGACCCAGTACTTC